This TCR beta chain was observed in a study of blood T cell repertoires in COVID-19. Trimming removed 7 bases from V and 9 bases from J, with 16 bases in between. The germline gives CDR1 MNHEY, CDR2 SVGAGI. The CDR3 has 13 residues. This clone was detected a few times. Generated by immunoSEQ multiplex PCR, the TCRdb table keeps only in-frame clones and is missing some. The table shows over 150,000 clones, with around four fifths occurring only once. The V call is TRBV6-5, the J call TRBJ2-1; D possibly corresponds to TRBD2 (6 bases). Sequences were obtained from peripheral blood. The sequence derives from a man between 65 and 79 years old with acute or convalescent COVID-19. As DNA, the CDR3 is TGTGCCAGCAAAGGAGGGTGGTTTATTGAGCAGTTCTTC. This gives the protein CASKGGWFIEQFF.